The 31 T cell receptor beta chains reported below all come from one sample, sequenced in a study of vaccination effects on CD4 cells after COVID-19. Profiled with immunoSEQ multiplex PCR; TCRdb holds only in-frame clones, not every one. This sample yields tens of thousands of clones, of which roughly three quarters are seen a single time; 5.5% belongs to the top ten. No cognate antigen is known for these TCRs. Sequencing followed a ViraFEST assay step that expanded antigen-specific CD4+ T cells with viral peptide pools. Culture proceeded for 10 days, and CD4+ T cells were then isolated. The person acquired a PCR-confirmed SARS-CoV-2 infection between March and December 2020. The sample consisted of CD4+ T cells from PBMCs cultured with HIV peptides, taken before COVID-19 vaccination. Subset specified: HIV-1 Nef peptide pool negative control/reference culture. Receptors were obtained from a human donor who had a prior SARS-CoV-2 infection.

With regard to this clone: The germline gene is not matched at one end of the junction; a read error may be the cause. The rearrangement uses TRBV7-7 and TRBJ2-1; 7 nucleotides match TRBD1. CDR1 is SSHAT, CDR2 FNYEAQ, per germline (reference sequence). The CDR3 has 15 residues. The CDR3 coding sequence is TGTGCTAGCAGCCCGGGACAGTCTCCCTACAATGAGCAGTTCTTC. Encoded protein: CASSPGQSPYNEQFF. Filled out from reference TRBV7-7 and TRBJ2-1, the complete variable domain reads GAGVSQSPRYKVTKRGQDVTLRCDPISSHATLYWYQQALGQGPEFLTYFNYEAQPDKSGLPSDRFSAERPEGSISTLTIQRTEQRDSAMYRCASSPGQSPYNEQFFGPGTRLTVL.

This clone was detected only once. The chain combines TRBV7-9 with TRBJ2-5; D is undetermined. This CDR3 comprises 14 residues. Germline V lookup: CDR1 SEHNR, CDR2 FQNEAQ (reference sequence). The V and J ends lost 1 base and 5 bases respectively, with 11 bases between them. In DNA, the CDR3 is TGTGCCAGCAGCTTAGATCCCAGCATGGAGACCCAGTACTTC. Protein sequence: CASSLDPSMETQYF. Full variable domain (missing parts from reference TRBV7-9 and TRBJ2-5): DTGVSQNPRHKITKRGQNVTFRCDPISEHNRLYWYRQTLGQGPEFLTYFQNEAQLEKSRLLSDRFSAERPKGSFSTLEIQRTEQGDSAMYLCASSLDPSMETQYFGPGTRLLVL.

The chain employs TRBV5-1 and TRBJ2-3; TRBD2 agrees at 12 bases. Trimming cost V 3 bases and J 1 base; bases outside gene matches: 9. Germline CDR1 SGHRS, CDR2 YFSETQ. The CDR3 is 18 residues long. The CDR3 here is CASSSLAGGPKGTDTQYF. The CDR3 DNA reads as TGCGCCAGCAGCTCACTAGCGGGGGGACCGAAAGGCACAGATACGCAGTATTTT.

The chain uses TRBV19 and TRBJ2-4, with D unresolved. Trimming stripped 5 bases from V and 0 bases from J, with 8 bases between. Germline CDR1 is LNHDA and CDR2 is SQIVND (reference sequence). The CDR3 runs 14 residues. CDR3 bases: TGTGCCAGTAGTTTTCGAGTAGCCAAAAACATTCAGTACTTC. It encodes CASSFRVAKNIQYF.

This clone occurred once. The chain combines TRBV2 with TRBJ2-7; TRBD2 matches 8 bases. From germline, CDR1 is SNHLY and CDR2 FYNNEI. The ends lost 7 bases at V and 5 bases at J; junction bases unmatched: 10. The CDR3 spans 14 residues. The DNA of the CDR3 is TGTGCCAGCAAAACTACGGGACTAGACCACGAGCAGTACTTC. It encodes CASKTTGLDHEQYF.

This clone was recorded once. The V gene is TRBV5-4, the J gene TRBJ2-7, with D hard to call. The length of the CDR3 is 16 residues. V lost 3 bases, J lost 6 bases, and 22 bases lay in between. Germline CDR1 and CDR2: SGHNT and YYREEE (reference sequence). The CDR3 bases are TGTGCCAGCAGCTCCAGGCTCGGAACCGCCCCTCTCGAGCAGTACTTC. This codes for CASSSRLGTAPLEQYF.

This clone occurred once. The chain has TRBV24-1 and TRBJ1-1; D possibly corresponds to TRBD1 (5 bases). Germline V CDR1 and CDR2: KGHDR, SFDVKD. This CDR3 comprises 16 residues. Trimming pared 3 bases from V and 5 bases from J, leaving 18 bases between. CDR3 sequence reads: CATSDGATGAGTEAFF. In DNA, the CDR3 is TGTGCCACCAGTGATGGGGCCACTGGGGCGGGGACTGAAGCTTTCTTT.

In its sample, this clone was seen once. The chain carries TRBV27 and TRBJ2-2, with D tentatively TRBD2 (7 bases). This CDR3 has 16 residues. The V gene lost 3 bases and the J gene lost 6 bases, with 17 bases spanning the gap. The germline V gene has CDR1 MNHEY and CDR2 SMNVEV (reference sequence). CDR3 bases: TGTGCCAGCAGTTTTTCGGGGGGCGGGAGTCCCGGGGAGCTGTTTTTT. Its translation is CASSFSGGGSPGELFF.

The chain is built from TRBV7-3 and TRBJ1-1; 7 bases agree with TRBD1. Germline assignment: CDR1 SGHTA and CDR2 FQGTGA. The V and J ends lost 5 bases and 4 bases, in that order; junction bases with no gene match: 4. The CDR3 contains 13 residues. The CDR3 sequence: CASSTGTVTEAFF. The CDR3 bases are TGTGCCAGCAGCACCGGGACAGTCACTGAAGCTTTCTTT.

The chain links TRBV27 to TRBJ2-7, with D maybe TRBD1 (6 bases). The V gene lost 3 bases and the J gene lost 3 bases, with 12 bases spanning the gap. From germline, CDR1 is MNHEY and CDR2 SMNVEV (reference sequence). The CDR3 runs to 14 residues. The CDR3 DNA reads TGTGCCAGCAGTTTCGACAGGAGATACTACGAGCAGTACTTC. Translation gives CASSFDRRYYEQYF.

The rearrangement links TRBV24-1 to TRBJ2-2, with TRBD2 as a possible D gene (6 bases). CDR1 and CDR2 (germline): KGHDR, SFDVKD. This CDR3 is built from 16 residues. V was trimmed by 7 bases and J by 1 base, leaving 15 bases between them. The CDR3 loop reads CATSLGPGGNTGELFF. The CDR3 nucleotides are TGTGCCACCAGCCTAGGCCCCGGGGGGAACACCGGGGAGCTGTTTTTT.

The chain's CDR3 is CSASTSGGTGELFF. The CDR3 DNA reads TGCAGTGCTAGTACTAGCGGAGGAACCGGGGAGCTGTTTTTT. The chain links TRBV20-1 to TRBJ2-2; 8 bases fit TRBD2. CDR1 and CDR2 from the germline V gene are DFQATT and SNEGSKA (reference sequence). Trimming cost V 3 bases and J 5 bases; bases outside gene matches: 5. The CDR3 extends over 14 amino acids.

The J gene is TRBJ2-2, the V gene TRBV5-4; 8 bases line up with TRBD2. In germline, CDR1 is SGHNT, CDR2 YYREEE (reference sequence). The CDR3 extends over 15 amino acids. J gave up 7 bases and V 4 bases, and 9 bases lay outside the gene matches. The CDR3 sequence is CASSPSGGQVGELFF. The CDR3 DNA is TGTGCCAGCAGCCCCTCGGGGGGGCAGGTCGGGGAGCTGTTTTTT.

The CDR3 region is CASSATGFLNNSPLHF. In DNA, the CDR3 is TGCGCCAGCAGCGCAACAGGGTTTCTCAATAATTCACCCCTCCACTTT. The chain has TRBV4-1 and TRBJ1-6; possibly TRBD1 for D (6 bases). Trimming left V 5 bases short and J 5 bases short, with 16 bases between. Germline values: CDR1 MGHRA, CDR2 YSYEKL. This CDR3 spans 16 amino acids.

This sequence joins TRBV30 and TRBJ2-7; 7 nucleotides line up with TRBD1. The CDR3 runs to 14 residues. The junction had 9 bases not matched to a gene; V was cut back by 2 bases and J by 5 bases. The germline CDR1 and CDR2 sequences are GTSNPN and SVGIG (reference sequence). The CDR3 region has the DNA TGTGCCTGGAGTCCGCCCTCCACAGGGGACGAGCAGTACTTC. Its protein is CAWSPPSTGDEQYF.

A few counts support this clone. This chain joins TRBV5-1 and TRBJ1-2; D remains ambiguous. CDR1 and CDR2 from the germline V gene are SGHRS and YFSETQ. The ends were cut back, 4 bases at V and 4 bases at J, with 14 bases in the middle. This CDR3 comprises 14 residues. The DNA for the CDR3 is TGCGCCAGCAGCCCCACAAGCGGTGGCTATGGCTACACCTTC. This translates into CASSPTSGGYGYTF.

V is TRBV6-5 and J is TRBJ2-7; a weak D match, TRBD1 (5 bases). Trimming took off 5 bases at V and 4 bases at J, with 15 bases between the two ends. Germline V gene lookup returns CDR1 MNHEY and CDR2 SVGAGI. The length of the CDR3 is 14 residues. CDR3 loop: CASSRDRAWYEQYF. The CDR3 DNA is TGTGCCAGCAGTAGAGACAGAGCCTGGTACGAGCAGTACTTC.

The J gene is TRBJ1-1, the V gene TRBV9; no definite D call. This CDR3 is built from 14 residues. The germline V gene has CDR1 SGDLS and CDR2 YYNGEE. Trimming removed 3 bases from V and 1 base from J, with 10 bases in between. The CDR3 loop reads CASSADVRNTEAFF. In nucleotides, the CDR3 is TGTGCCAGCAGCGCAGACGTCAGGAACACTGAAGCTTTCTTT.

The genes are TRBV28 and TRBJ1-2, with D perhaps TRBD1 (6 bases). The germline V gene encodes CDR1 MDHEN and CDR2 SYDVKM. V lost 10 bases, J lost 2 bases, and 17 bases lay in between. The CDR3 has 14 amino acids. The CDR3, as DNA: TGTGCCACCACGGAGAGGACAGACAACTATGGCTACACCTTC. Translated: CATTERTDNYGYTF.

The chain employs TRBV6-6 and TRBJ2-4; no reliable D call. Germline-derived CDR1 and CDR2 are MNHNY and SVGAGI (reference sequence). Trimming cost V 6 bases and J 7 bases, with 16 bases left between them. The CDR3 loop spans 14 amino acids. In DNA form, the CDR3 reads TGTGCCAGCAGCTTTGACTTAGTCAGGAACATTCAGTACTTC. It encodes CASSFDLVRNIQYF.

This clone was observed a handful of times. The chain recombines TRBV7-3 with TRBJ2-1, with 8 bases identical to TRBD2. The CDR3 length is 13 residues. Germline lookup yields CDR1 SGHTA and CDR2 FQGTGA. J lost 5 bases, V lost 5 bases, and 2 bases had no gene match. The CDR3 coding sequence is TGTGCCAGCAGCGCGGGGGGCCACAATGAGCAGTTCTTC. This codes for CASSAGGHNEQFF. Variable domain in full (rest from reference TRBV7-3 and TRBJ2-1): GAGVSQTPSNKVTEKGKYVELRCDPISGHTALYWYRQSLGQGPEFLIYFQGTGAADDSGLPNDRFFAVRPEGSVSTLKIQRTERGDSAVYLCASSAGGHNEQFFGPGTRLTVL.

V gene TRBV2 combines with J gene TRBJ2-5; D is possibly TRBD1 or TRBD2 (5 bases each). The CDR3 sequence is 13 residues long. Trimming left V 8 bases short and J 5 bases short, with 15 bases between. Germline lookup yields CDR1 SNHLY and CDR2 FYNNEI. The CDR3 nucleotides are TGTGCCAGCGGTAGGGACCGGCGGGAGACCCAGTACTTC. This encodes CASGRDRRETQYF.

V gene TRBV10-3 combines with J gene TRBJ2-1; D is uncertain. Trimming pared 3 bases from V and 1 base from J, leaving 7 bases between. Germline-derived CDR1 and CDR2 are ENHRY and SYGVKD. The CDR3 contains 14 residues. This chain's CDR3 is CAISEGNSYNEQFF. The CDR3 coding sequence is TGTGCCATCAGTGAAGGGAATTCCTACAATGAGCAGTTCTTC.

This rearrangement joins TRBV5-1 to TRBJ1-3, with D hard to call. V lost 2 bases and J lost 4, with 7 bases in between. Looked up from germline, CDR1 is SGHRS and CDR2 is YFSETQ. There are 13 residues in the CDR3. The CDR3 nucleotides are TGCGCCAGCAGCTTTACGACCGGAAACACCATATATTTT. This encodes CASSFTTGNTIYF.

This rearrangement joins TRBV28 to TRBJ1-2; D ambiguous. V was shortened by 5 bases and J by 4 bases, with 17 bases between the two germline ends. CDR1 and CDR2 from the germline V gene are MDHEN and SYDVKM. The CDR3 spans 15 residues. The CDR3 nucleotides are TGTGCCAGCAGTCCTCCGGGCAGGCCCCTCTATGGCTACACCTTC. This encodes CASSPPGRPLYGYTF.

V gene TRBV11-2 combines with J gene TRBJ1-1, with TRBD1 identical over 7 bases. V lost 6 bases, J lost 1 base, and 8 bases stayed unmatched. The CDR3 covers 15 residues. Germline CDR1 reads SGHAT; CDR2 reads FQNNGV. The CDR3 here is CASSSRTGANTEAFF. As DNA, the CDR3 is TGTGCCAGCAGTTCCAGGACAGGAGCGAACACTGAAGCTTTCTTT.

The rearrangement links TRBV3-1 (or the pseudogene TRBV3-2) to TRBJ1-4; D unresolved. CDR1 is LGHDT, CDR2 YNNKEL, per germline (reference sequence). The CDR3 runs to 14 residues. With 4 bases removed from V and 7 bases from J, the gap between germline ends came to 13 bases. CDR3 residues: CASSLGGEGEKLFF. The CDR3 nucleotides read TGTGCCAGCAGCCTAGGCGGAGAAGGTGAAAAACTGTTTTTT.

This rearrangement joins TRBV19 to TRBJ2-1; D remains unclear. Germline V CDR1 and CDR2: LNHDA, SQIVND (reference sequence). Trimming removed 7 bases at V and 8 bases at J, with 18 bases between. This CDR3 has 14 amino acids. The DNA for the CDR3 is TGTGCCAGTACCCAGCCCTCCAACACCGATGAGCAGTTCTTC. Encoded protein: CASTQPSNTDEQFF. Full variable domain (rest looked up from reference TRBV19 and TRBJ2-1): DGGITQSPKYLFRKEGQNVTLSCEQNLNHDAMYWYRQDPGQGLRLIYYSQIVNDFQKGDIAEGYSVSREKKESFPLTVTSAQKNPTAFYLCASTQPSNTDEQFFGPGTRLTVL.

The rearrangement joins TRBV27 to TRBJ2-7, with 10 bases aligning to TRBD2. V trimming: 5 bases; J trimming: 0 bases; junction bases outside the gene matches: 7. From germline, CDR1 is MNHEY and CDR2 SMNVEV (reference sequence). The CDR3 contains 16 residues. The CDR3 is CASSPGLAASSYEQYF. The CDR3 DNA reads TGTGCCAGCAGTCCCGGACTAGCGGCGAGCTCCTACGAGCAGTACTTC.

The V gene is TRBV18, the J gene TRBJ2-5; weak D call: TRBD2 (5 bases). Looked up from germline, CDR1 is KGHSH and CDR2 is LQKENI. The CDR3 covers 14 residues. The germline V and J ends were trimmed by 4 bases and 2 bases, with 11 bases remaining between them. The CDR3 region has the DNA TGTGCCAGCTCACTAACGACTATACAAGAGACCCAGTACTTC. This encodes CASSLTTIQETQYF.

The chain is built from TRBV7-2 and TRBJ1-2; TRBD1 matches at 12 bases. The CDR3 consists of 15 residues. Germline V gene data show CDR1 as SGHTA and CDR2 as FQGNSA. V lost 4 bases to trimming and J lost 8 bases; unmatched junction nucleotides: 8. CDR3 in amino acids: CASSWGTGGAGGYTF. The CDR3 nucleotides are TGTGCCAGCAGCTGGGGGACAGGGGGCGCGGGAGGCTACACCTTC.